This T cell receptor (beta chain) is drawn from a study of OX40 agonist ivuxolimab in advanced cancers. Across the study: Eligibility admitted prior anti-PD-1, anti-PD-L1 or anti-CTLA-4 therapy; 40% to 50% had some.

Repertoires were generated with immunoSEQ multiplex PCR, while TCRdb's copy carries only in-frame clones and drops some. The table lists about 74,000 clones, 75% to 85% of them singletons. CDR3 length: 15 residues. V gave up 6 bases and J gave up 0 bases, with 12 bases separating them. From germline, CDR1 is MDHEN and CDR2 SYDVKM. This sequence joins TRBV28 and TRBJ1-5; possibly TRBD1 for D (5 bases). Source: CD4+ or CD8+ T cells sorted from blood, taken in a trial of the OX40 agonist ivuxolimab. This TCR came from an adult with an advanced solid tumor such as melanoma, head and neck, liver or kidney cancer. The CDR3 coding sequence is TGTGCCAGCAGGTCCTACGGGGGTAGCAATCAGCCCCAGCATTTT. As protein: CASRSYGGSNQPQHF.